This TCR beta chain was found in a study of lymphopenia after photon versus proton radiotherapy. Measured with immunoSEQ multiplex PCR; TCRdb has only the in-frame clones, and not every one. The sample lists 30,000 or so clones, over 80% occurring once. Study outcomes and limitations: Authors raise, but do not show, better survival with proton therapy.

In the case of this clone: As yet, its antigen is unknown.

The CDR3 length is 15 residues. V lost 6 bases and J 1 base, leaving 13 bases between the germline ends. Per the germline V gene, CDR1 is SGHVS and CDR2 is FQNEAQ. The chain combines TRBV7-8 with TRBJ2-4; D is perhaps TRBD2 (5 bases). The TCR sequence derives from a woman in her sixties or seventies with cholangiocarcinoma. Some clones in this sample may be carry-over from other donors' samples. The starting material was peripheral blood, obtained from a patient treated with proton-based radiotherapy. This CDR3 reads CASRPDGIAKNIQYF. The CDR3, as DNA: TGTGCCAGCAGACCAGACGGGATTGCCAAAAACATTCAGTACTTC. Drawing the rest from reference TRBV7-8 and TRBJ2-4, the complete variable domain is GAGVSQSPRYKVAKRGQDVALRCDPISGHVSLFWYQQALGQGPEFLTYFQNEAQLDKSGLPSDRFFAERPEGSVSTLKIQRTQQEDSAVYLCASRPDGIAKNIQYFGAGTRLSVL.